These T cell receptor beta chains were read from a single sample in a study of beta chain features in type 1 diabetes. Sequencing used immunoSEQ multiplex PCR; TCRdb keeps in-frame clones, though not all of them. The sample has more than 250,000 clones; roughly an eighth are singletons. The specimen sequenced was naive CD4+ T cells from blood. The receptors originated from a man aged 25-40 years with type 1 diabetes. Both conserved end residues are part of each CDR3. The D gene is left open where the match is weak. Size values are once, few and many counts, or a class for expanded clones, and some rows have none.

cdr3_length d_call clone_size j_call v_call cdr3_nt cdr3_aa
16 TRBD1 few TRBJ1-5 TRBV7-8 TGTGCCAGCAGCTATAACCCGTGGACAGGTAATCAGCCCCAGCATTTT CASSYNPWTGNQPQHF
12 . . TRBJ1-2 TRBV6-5 TGTGCCAGCACTTCCCCTAACTATGGCTACACCTTC CASTSPNYGYTF
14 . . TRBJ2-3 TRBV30 TGTGCCTGGAGTCCAGCGCCTTCCACAGATACGCAGTATTTT CAWSPAPSTDTQYF
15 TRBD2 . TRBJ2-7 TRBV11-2 TGTGCCAGCAGCTCGTTAGCGGGAGCCCCCTACGAGCAGTACTTC CASSSLAGAPYEQYF
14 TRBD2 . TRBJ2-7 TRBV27 TGTGCCAGCAGTTTAGCGGGAGGGCCGTACGAGCAGTACTTC CASSLAGGPYEQYF
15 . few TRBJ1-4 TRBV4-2 TGTGCCAGCAGCCGCACAGACGCAACTAATGAAAAACTGTTTTTT CASSRTDATNEKLFF
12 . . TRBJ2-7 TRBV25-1 TGTGCCAGCAGTGAATACGTCTACGAGCAGTACTTC CASSEYVYEQYF
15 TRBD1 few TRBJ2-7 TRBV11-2 TGTGCCAGCAGCCCGTACGGGACAGCCTCCTACGAGCAGTACTTC CASSPYGTASYEQYF
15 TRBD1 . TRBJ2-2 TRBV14 TGTGCCAGCAGCCCCAGACAGGGGTACACCGGGGAGCTGTTTTTT CASSPRQGYTGELFF
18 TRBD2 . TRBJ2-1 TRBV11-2 TGTGCCAGCAGCCGCGGACTAGCGGGAGCCTACGAACGCAATGAGCAGTTCTTC CASSRGLAGAYERNEQFF
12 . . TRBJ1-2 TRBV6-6 TGTGCCAGCAGTACAGTTAACTATGGCTACACCTTC CASSTVNYGYTF
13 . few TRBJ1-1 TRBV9 TGTGCCAGCAGCGCAAGAGGGAGAACCGAAGCTTTCTTT CASSARGRTEAFF
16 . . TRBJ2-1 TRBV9 TGTGCCAGCAGCGTTGGGGACGGGGGTCCCTACAATGAGCAGTTCTTC CASSVGDGGPYNEQFF
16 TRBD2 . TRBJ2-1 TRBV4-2 TGTGCCAGCAGCCGCGGACTAGCGGGAGGGGGTAATGAGCAGTTCTTC CASSRGLAGGGNEQFF
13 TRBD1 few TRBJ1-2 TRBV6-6 TGTGCCAGCAGTTATAGGACAGGGACTGGCTACACCTTC CASSYRTGTGYTF
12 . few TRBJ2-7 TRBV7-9 TGTGCCAGCAGCCCATCAAACTACGAGCAGTACTTC CASSPSNYEQYF
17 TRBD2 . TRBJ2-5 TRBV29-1 TGCAGCGTTGGGGGGTTGACACTAGCGGGAGGGCCAGAGACCCAGTACTTC CSVGGLTLAGGPETQYF
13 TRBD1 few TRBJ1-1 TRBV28 TGTGCCAGCAGTTCCACGGAACCAGGACAGGCCAGATTT CASSSTEPGQARF
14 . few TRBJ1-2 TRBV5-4 TGTGCCAGCAGCCCAGACGCCTCAGGCTATGGCTACACCTTC CASSPDASGYGYTF
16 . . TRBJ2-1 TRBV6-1 TGTGCCAGCAGTGACCAGGGTTCCCGCATGTACAATGAGCAGTTCTTC CASSDQGSRMYNEQFF
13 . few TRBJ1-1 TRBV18 TGTGCCAGCTCCTCCGACAGAGCCACTGAAGCTTTCTTT CASSSDRATEAFF
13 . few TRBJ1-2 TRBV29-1 TGCAGCGTTCGTCAAGGGGAAAACTATGGCTACACCTTC CSVRQGENYGYTF